The rows below give T cell receptor beta chains drawn from one sample of a study of blood T cells in healthy people across ages. TCRdb passed the 5' RACE reads through MiXCR, listing each CDR3 protein once. The table records roughly 680,000 distinct CDR3 sequences, more than 45% of them present only once. The sequenced sample was blood. The receptors derive from an elderly woman in good health. The CDR3 runs from the conserved cysteine through the conserved F or W. D genes are given only for firm matches. Size values are once, few and many counts, or a class for expanded clones, and some rows have none.

CASSLDGSGYTF	TGTGCCAGCAGCTTAGATGGGAGCGGCTACACCTTC	.	TRBV7-9	TRBJ1-2	.
CASSLAGQGGSYEQYF	TGTGCCAGCAGCTTAGCAGGACAGGGTGGATCCTACGAGCAGTACTTC	.	TRBV7-2	TRBJ2-7	TRBD1
CASSSDSAFHYNEQFF	TGTGCCAGCAGCTCAGACTCTGCCTTTCATTACAATGAGCAGTTCTTC	few	TRBV7-2	TRBJ2-1	.
CASSFTAPYEQYF	TGTGCCAGCAGTTTTACGGCGCCCTACGAGCAGTACTTC	many	TRBV28	TRBJ2-7	.
CASSEAGYGEQFF	TGTGCCAGCAGTGAAGCGGGGTATGGGGAGCAGTTCTTC	.	TRBV6-1	TRBJ2-1	.
CASSQTLAGSSYEQYF	TGCGCCAGCAGCCAAACACTAGCGGGGAGCTCCTACGAGCAGTACTTC	.	TRBV4-1	TRBJ2-7	TRBD2
CASSYGYATDTQYF	TGTGCCAGCAGTTACGGATACGCCACAGATACGCAGTATTTT	.	TRBV6-5	TRBJ2-3	.
CASRVNWANEQFF	TGTGCCAGCAGAGTGAACTGGGCAAATGAGCAGTTCTTC	many	TRBV27	TRBJ2-1	.
CASSEGRGRVGEKLFF	TGTGCCAGCAGTGAAGGGCGGGGCAGGGTTGGCGAAAAACTGTTTTTT	.	TRBV6-1	TRBJ1-4	.
CASSRQGPGATNEKLFF	TGTGCCAGCAGCCGACAGGGGCCGGGGGCAACTAATGAAAAACTGTTTTTT	.	TRBV4-2	TRBJ1-4	TRBD1
CASAMDGYNEQFF	TGTGCTAGTGCTATGGACGGGTACAATGAGCAGTTCTTC	many	TRBV12-5	TRBJ2-1	.
CASAKGTGYNEQFF	TGTGCCAGTGCCAAGGGGACAGGATACAATGAGCAGTTCTTC	.	TRBV7-3	TRBJ2-1	TRBD1
CASSPTAYEQYF	TGTGCCAGCAGCCCTACGGCCTACGAGCAGTACTTC	.	TRBV7-2	TRBJ2-7	.
CSAVNQIDQPQHF	TGCAGTGCCGTAAACCAGATAGATCAGCCCCAGCATTTT	.	TRBV20-1	TRBJ1-5	.
CSARDYRQETQYF	TGCAGTGCTAGAGATTACCGTCAAGAGACCCAGTACTTC	many	TRBV20-1	TRBJ2-5	.